This T cell receptor beta chain was profiled in a study of blood T cell repertoires in COVID-19. Study-level background: PBMCs, B-cell-depleted T cells, or T cells were the source of the cDNA or gDNA that made up the material.

CDR3 length: 15 residues. Per the germline V gene, CDR1 is MNHEY and CDR2 is SVGEGT. V shed 4 bases and J shed 2 bases, with 15 bases lying between them. Only in-frame clones appear in the TCRdb table, and some are missing; sequencing was by immunoSEQ multiplex PCR. Among about 170,000 clones listed, around 87% were seen once. Sequenced material: peripheral blood. This rearrangement joins TRBV6-2 or TRBV6-3 to TRBJ2-7, with D tentatively TRBD2 (5 bases). This receptor was obtained from a man in his late teens or twenties with active or convalescent COVID-19. The CDR3 spells CASSSLDWEAYEQYF. The CDR3 DNA follows: TGTGCCAGCAGTTCTTTGGACTGGGAAGCCTACGAGCAGTACTTC.